This T cell receptor beta chain was obtained from a study of shared clonotypes between healthy human individuals. Caucasian adults residing in Nashville, Tennessee made up all the donors. Execution of the assay was at deep level. Measured with immunoSEQ multiplex PCR; TCRdb has only the in-frame clones, and not every one. The repertoire holds about half a million clones, with roughly three quarters as singletons. The CDR3 length is 16 residues. CDR1 and CDR2 from the germline V gene are MNHNY and SVGAGI (reference sequence). Losses at the gene ends were 4 bases for V and 3 bases for J; bases not matched to a gene: 7.

The source material was PBMCs. This sequence was found in a woman between 35 and 50 years old in good health. Some clones in this sample may be carry-over from other donors' samples. J is TRBJ2-1 and V is TRBV6-6, with 9 nucleotides matching TRBD2. The CDR3 DNA sequence: TGTGCCAGCAGTTCCTGGCGGGAGGGCAACTACAATGAGCAGTTCTTC. It codes for CASSSWREGNYNEQFF.